One and the same sample provided the 20 T cell receptor beta chains below, sequenced in a study of monozygotic twins with inflammatory bowel disease. TCRdb re-analyzed the 5' RACE reads; it lists each CDR3 protein once, without DNA. Here the sample table reports a few hundred thousand distinct CDR3 sequences. Sample: blood. These receptors were collected from a human donor with ulcerative colitis or Crohn's disease, or a healthy co-twin of an affected twin (not recorded which).

The genes are TRBV12-3 or TRBV12-4 and TRBJ1-1; TCRdb gives TRBD1 as the D gene, but with no DNA this cannot be confirmed. The CDR3 consists of 11 residues. The chain's CDR3 is CASSKTGEAFF.

This clonotype is medium-sized by frequency. This rearrangement joins TRBV5-6 to TRBJ2-2. Germline CDR1 and CDR2: SGHDT and YYEEEE. CDR3 length: 16 residues. The CDR3 here is CASSLWSLGNTGELFF.

The CDR3 sequence is CASKGQGTDTQYF. V usage is TRBV12-3 or TRBV12-4 and J usage is TRBJ2-3; TCRdb's D gene call, TRBD1, goes unchecked for lack of DNA. The CDR3 loop spans 13 amino acids.

This chain connects TRBV25-1 to TRBJ2-3; there is no DNA to check the TCRdb D call of TRBD2. The CDR3 is 13 amino acids. CDR1 and CDR2 (germline): MGHDK, SYGVNS. The CDR3 region is CASSEDYWDPQYF.

The chain carries TRBV25-1 and TRBJ2-3. The CDR3 extends over 15 amino acids. Per germline, CDR1 MGHDK and CDR2 SYGVNS. CDR3: CASSELGYSTDTQYF.

V usage is TRBV27 and J usage is TRBJ2-1; checking the TCRdb D call of TRBD2 is not possible without DNA. Germline-derived CDR1 and CDR2 are MNHEY and SMNVEV (reference sequence). The CDR3 totals 15 residues. CDR3 sequence: CASTAAGGTYNEQFF.

The chain uses TRBV28 and TRBJ1-5; TCRdb outputs TRBD1, but without DNA this stays unchecked. Germline CDR1 is MDHEN and CDR2 is SYDVKM. The CDR3 sequence is 15 residues long. CDR3 loop: CASSFLSGYGQPQHF.

The J gene is TRBJ2-5, the V gene TRBV5-1; TCRdb returns TRBD2, unconfirmable since there is no DNA. This CDR3 is built from 17 residues. Germline V gene sequence: CDR1 SGHRS, CDR2 YFSETQ. The CDR3: CASPEGTSGGSQETQYF.

V is TRBV7-2 and J is TRBJ2-2; checking the TCRdb D call of TRBD1 is not possible without DNA. Germline V gene sequence: CDR1 SGHTA, CDR2 FQGNSA. The CDR3 length is 14 residues. The CDR3 sequence is CASSPTRDFVELFF.

V and J are TRBV12-3 or TRBV12-4 and TRBJ1-5; TCRdb reports TRBD1, a call that lacks DNA to check it against. The CDR3 is 16 amino acids. CDR3 region: CASSLAGGGFGQPQHF.

The chain employs TRBV7-8 and TRBJ1-1; the D gene TCRdb calls, TRBD1, cannot be checked with no DNA. CDR3 size: 13 residues. Germline V gene sequence: CDR1 SGHVS, CDR2 FQNEAQ. The CDR3 spells CASSPDRSERAFF.

The chain combines TRBV6-1 with TRBJ1-6; the TCRdb D gene call, TRBD1, has no DNA to confirm it. Germline values: CDR1 MNHNS, CDR2 SASEGT. CDR3 length: 14 amino acids. The CDR3 sequence: CASSPGPYNSPLHF.

The chain couples TRBV28 to TRBJ1-4; TCRdb selects TRBD1, and the lack of DNA leaves this call unchecked. Germline V lookup: CDR1 MDHEN, CDR2 SYDVKM. This CDR3 region has 14 residues. This CDR3 is CASSLTGLNEKLFF. The entire variable domain, with the rest obtained from reference TRBV28 and TRBJ1-4, is as follows: DVKVTQSSRYLVKRTGEKVFLECVQDMDHENMFWYRQDPGLGLRLIYFSYDVKMKEKGDIPEGYSVSREKKERFSLILESASTNQTSMYLCASSLTGLNEKLFFGSGTQLSVL.

The chain uses TRBV5-8 and TRBJ1-6. The CDR3 loop spans 13 amino acids. Per the germline V gene, CDR1 is SGHTS and CDR2 is YDEGEE. The CDR3 sequence is CASSPLKNSPLHF.

V and J are TRBV5-6 and TRBJ2-7; TCRdb's D gene call, TRBD1, goes unchecked for lack of DNA. CDR3 size: 15 residues. Germline loops: CDR1 SGHDT, CDR2 YYEEEE. The CDR3 spells CASSFSGPWGYEQYF. The whole variable domain, filled in from reference TRBV5-6 and TRBJ2-7, reads DAGVTQSPTHLIKTRGQQVTLRCSPKSGHDTVSWYQQALGQGPQFIFQYYEEEERQRGNFPDRFSGHQFPNYSSELNVNALLLGDSALYLCASSFSGPWGYEQYFGPGTRLTVT.

This chain joins TRBV7-2 and TRBJ2-3; with no DNA, the TCRdb D assignment of TRBD2 cannot be verified. CDR3 size: 14 residues. The germline V gene has CDR1 SGHTA and CDR2 FQGNSA. CDR3 amino acids: CASSSSGYTDTQYF.

The chain carries TRBV27 and TRBJ2-2; TCRdb's D gene call, TRBD2, goes unchecked for lack of DNA. Germline values: CDR1 MNHEY, CDR2 SMNVEV (reference sequence). The CDR3 spans 14 residues. Here the CDR3 reads CASSLAGRAGELFF.

The CDR3 region is CASRSRATYEQYF. The rearrangement joins TRBV12-3 or TRBV12-4 to TRBJ2-7; the D call of TRBD1 rests on TCRdb alone, since no DNA is present to check it. This CDR3 spans 13 amino acids.

V and J are TRBV6-2 or TRBV6-3 and TRBJ2-1; there is no DNA to check the TCRdb D call of TRBD2. Germline V gives CDR1 MNHEY, CDR2 SVGEGT. The CDR3 spans 14 residues. The CDR3 sequence is CASSGLAGNNEQFF.

The J gene is TRBJ2-1, the V gene TRBV15; checking the TCRdb D call of TRBD1 is not possible without DNA. The CDR3 is 16 amino acids. Germline CDR1 is LNHNV and CDR2 is YYDKDF (reference sequence). The CDR3 loop is CATSRGRGSSYNEQFF.